This record looks at one TCR beta chain sequence and its context. This specimen belongs to a study of blood T cell repertoires in COVID-19. The protocol was immunoSEQ multiplex PCR, while the TCRdb copy is restricted to in-frame clones and leaves out a portion. The data contain roughly 220,000 clones, around 85% of them singletons. Trimming shortened V by 2 bases and J by 3 bases, and 10 bases separated the two germline ends. The CDR3 extends over 14 amino acids. Germline V CDR1 and CDR2: MNHEY, SMNVEV (reference sequence). The sequenced sample consisted of PBMCs or T cells enriched from blood (not recorded which). This sequence was found in a woman in her 40s with acute COVID-19. The chain carries TRBV27 and TRBJ1-2, with a possible D match to TRBD1 (6 bases). The CDR3 here is CASSLRGGHYGYTF. In DNA form, the CDR3 reads TGTGCCAGCAGTTTAAGGGGGGGCCACTATGGCTACACCTTC.